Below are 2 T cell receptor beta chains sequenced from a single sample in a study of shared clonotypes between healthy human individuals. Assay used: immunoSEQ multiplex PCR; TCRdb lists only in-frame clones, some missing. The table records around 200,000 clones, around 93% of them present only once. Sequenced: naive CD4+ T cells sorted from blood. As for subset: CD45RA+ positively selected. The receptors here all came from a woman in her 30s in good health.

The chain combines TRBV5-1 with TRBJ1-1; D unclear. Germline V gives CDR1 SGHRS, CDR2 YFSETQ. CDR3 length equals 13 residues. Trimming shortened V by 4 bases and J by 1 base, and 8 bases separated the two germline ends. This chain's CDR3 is CASSPLWNTEAFF. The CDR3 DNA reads TGCGCCAGCAGCCCGCTTTGGAACACTGAAGCTTTCTTT.

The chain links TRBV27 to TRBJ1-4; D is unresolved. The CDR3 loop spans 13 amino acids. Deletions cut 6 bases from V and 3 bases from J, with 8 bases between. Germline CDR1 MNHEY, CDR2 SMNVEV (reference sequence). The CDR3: CASSPNPNEKLFF. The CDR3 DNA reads TGTGCCAGCAGCCCGAATCCTAATGAAAAACTGTTTTTT.